A single T cell receptor beta chain is shown here with its context. The data are from a study of Ad26.COV2.S vaccination and SARS-CoV-2 variants. As for treatment: about 20 received Ad26.COV2.S at low or high dose, single or two shots; several received placebo; per-sample allocation not given. Collection of the samples took place on day 63 after the first injection of vaccine or placebo. TCRdb keeps only in-frame clones here, not all; method: immunoSEQ multiplex PCR. In the table there are more than 300,000 clones, 70% to 90% of which are singletons. This receptor was taken from a person between 18 and 59 years old who received the Ad26.COV2.S COVID-19 vaccine or a placebo. This specimen consisted of peripheral blood, obtained in a trial of Ad26.COV2.S vaccine versus placebo.

CDR3 in amino acids: CASSQATNQPQHF. As DNA, the CDR3 is TGCGCCAGCAGCCAAGCGACCAATCAGCCCCAGCATTTT. The chain links TRBV4-1 to TRBJ1-5, with D uncertain. CDR1 and CDR2 from the germline V gene are MGHRA and YSYEKL. The CDR3 is 13 amino acids. V shed 1 base and J shed 3 bases, with 4 bases lying between them.